Below, 10 T cell receptor beta chains from the same sample are listed, as sequenced in a study of cytomegalovirus exposure and HLA in healthy donors. PCR employed 60 Vbeta and 13 Jbeta primers. The protocol was immunoSEQ multiplex PCR, while the TCRdb copy is restricted to in-frame clones and leaves out a portion. Among just over 150,000 clones listed, about 85% were seen once. Sample: PBMCs. These receptor sequences come from a man younger than 30 in good health and CMV-seropositive.

The rearrangement links TRBV29-1 to TRBJ2-7, with TRBD1 identical over 10 bases. The germline V gene encodes CDR1 SQVTM and CDR2 ANQGSEA. CDR3 length: 11 residues. The ends lost 5 bases at V and 9 bases at J; junction bases unmatched: 4. CDR3 sequence: CSVRQGAGQYF. The CDR3, as DNA: TGCAGCGTTAGACAGGGGGCAGGGCAGTACTTC.

The gene calls are TRBV7-9 and TRBJ1-5, with D possibly matching TRBD1 (5 bases). Germline CDR1 is SEHNR and CDR2 is FQNEAQ (reference sequence). This CDR3 spans 13 amino acids. Trimming pared 6 bases from V and 3 bases from J, leaving 9 bases between. This CDR3 is CASSRQPNQPQHF. In DNA form, the CDR3 reads TGTGCCAGCAGTCGACAGCCCAATCAGCCCCAGCATTTT.

The rearrangement joins TRBV7-3 to TRBJ2-3, with TRBD2 matching 9 bases. Germline-derived CDR1 and CDR2 are SGHTA and FQGTGA. J lost 0 bases, V lost 4 bases, and 8 bases had no gene match. The CDR3 has 17 amino acids. The CDR3 here is CASSSESGGPSTDTQYF. The CDR3 coding sequence is TGTGCCAGCAGCTCCGAAAGCGGGGGGCCTAGCACAGATACGCAGTATTTT.

This clone was seen only a few times. CDR3 amino acids: CASWGVAGTVTQYF. CDR3 nucleotides: TGTGCCAGCTGGGGGGTAGCGGGTACGGTTACGCAGTATTTT. This chain connects TRBV5-6 to TRBJ2-3, with TRBD2 matching over 7 bases. Germline loops: CDR1 SGHDT, CDR2 YYEEEE. CDR3 size: 14 residues. Trimming took 7 bases from V and 8 from J; bases not matched to a gene: 13.

V and J are TRBV5-1 and TRBJ1-1; a possible D gene is TRBD1 (6 bases). Trimming left V 4 bases short and J 2 bases short, with 15 bases between. CDR1 SGHRS and CDR2 YFSETQ come from the germline V gene. The CDR3 runs to 15 residues. This CDR3 is CASSDQLGQNTEAFF. CDR3 nucleotide sequence: TGCGCCAGCAGCGACCAGCTGGGACAAAACACTGAAGCTTTCTTT.

The V call is TRBV10-3, the J call TRBJ2-5; TRBD1 matches 7 bases. Germline loops: CDR1 ENHRY, CDR2 SYGVKD. The CDR3 loop spans 12 amino acids. J was trimmed by 2 bases and V by 11 bases; bases with no gene match: 5. The DNA for the CDR3 is TGTGCCTCCAGACAGGGACAAGAGACCCAGTACTTC. This codes for CASRQGQETQYF.

The chain has TRBV4-2 and TRBJ2-5; 12 bases align to TRBD2. The CDR3 runs to 18 residues. The J segment lost 2 bases and the V segment lost 0 bases, leaving 7 bases of the junction unmatched. Germline CDR1 and CDR2: LGHNA and YNFKEQ. The CDR3 DNA reads TGTGCCAGCAGCCAAGATGGGCTAGCGGGGGGGCGTCAAGAGACCCAGTACTTC. It is translated as CASSQDGLAGGRQETQYF.

The chain uses TRBV10-1 and TRBJ1-1, with no clear D. CDR1 and CDR2 from the germline V gene are WNHNN and SYGVQD (reference sequence). The V end was cut by 0 bases, the J end by 7 bases, with 9 bases between. This CDR3 contains 13 residues. The CDR3 coding sequence is TGCGCCAGCAGTGAGTCGATCGGTCTTGAAGCTTTCTTT. Its protein product is CASSESIGLEAFF.

The J gene is TRBJ2-2, the V gene TRBV15, with TRBD2 matching 8 bases. V lost 3 bases and J lost 0; bases outside the gene matches: 3. Germline V gene sequence: CDR1 LNHNV, CDR2 YYDKDF (reference sequence). The CDR3 sequence is 16 residues long. CDR3 in amino acids: CATSSLGLANTGELFF. DNA for the CDR3: TGTGCCACCAGCAGTCTGGGACTAGCGAACACCGGGGAGCTGTTTTTT.

The chain uses TRBV5-1 and TRBJ2-5; D gene uncertain. There are 14 residues in the CDR3. V gave up 2 bases and J gave up 5 bases, with 13 bases separating them. Germline CDR1 SGHRS, CDR2 YFSETQ. The CDR3 sequence: CASSLIPSSETQYF. The CDR3 coding sequence is TGCGCCAGCAGCTTAATCCCGTCTTCTGAGACCCAGTACTTC. The full variable domain, completed using reference TRBV5-1 and TRBJ2-5, is KAGVTQTPRYLIKTRGQQVTLSCSPISGHRSVSWYQQTPGQGLQFLFEYFSETQRNKGNFPGRFSGRQFSNSRSEMNVSTLELGDSALYLCASSLIPSSETQYFGPGTRLLVL.